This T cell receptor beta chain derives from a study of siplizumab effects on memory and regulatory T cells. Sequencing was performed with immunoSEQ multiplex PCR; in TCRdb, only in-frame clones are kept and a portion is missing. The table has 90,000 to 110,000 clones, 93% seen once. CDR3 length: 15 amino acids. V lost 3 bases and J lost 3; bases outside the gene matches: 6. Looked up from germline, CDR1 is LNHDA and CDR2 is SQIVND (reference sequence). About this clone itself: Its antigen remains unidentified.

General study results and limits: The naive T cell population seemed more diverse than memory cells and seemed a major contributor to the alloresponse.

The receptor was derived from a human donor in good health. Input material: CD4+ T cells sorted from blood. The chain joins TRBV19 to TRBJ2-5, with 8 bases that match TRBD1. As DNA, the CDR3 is TGTGCCAGTAGTATCTCCCCGACAGGGGAAGAGACCCAGTACTTC. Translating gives CASSISPTGEETQYF.